The entry below gives a single T cell receptor beta chain sequence along with its context. What it binds is unknown. The germline gives CDR1 SGDLS, CDR2 YYNGEE. The CDR3 consists of 13 residues. V lost 0 bases, J lost 3 bases, and 7 bases lay in between. Profiling relied on immunoSEQ multiplex PCR, and the TCRdb table lists in-frame clones only, not all of them. The sample shows 40,000 or so clones, around 86% of them seen only once. The data originate from a study of T cells in localized non-small cell lung cancer. The study, taken as a whole, reports: Heterogeneity within the tumor remains possible, as just one region underwent sequencing. The greatest T cell clonality was found in uninvolved adjacent lung (higher than in tumor). Appearance in adjacent lung was seen for a median 57 of the top 100 tumor clones. With higher T cell density in blood came longer overall survival.

The receptor was isolated from a male donor older than 55 with stage II lung adenocarcinoma. This material consisted of peripheral blood mononuclear cells, taken before any cancer treatment. The chain joins TRBV9 to TRBJ2-7; no clear D gene. CDR3 residues: CASSVGPSYEQYF. In DNA, the CDR3 is TGTGCCAGCAGCGTAGGGCCTAGCTACGAGCAGTACTTC. Full variable domain (rest looked up from reference TRBV9 and TRBJ2-7): DSGVTQTPKHLITATGQRVTLRCSPRSGDLSVYWYQQSLDQGLQFLIQYYNGEERAKGNILERFSAQQFPDLHSELNLSSLELGDSALYFCASSVGPSYEQYFGPGTRLTVT.